These 2 T cell receptor beta chains share one sample of origin, sequenced in a study of blood T cell repertoires in COVID-19. Libraries were prepared by immunoSEQ multiplex PCR; TCRdb keeps only in-frame clonotypes and omits some of them. This table holds roughly 65,000 clones, 80% to 85% found once. The source material was peripheral blood. These receptors all come from a man aged 80 or over with acute or convalescent COVID-19.

This clone was counted once. The chain uses TRBV7-2 and TRBJ2-7, with 9 bases lining up with TRBD2. The ends lost 1 base at V and 1 base at J; junction bases unmatched: 2. CDR3 size: 15 residues. Germline CDR1 is SGHTA and CDR2 is FQGNSA. The CDR3 region has the DNA TGTGCCAGCAGCTTAGTAGCGGGAGAATCCTACGAGCAGTACTTC. Its translation: CASSLVAGESYEQYF.

The gene calls are TRBV24-1 and TRBJ2-5, with 7 nucleotides matching TRBD1. J was trimmed by 3 bases and V by 7 bases; bases with no gene match: 4. The germline V gene has CDR1 KGHDR and CDR2 SFDVKD. This CDR3 has 13 residues. This chain's CDR3 is CATRATGKETQYF. As DNA, the CDR3 is TGTGCCACCAGGGCGACAGGGAAAGAGACCCAGTACTTC.